The 4 T cell receptor beta chains given below trace back to one sample, sequenced in a study of cytomegalovirus exposure and HLA in healthy donors. The PCR ran on 60 Vbeta and 13 Jbeta primers. TCRdb's copy holds only in-frame clones and misses some; the assay was immunoSEQ multiplex PCR. The sample records roughly 120,000 clones, 70% to 90% being singletons. Sequencing was performed on PBMCs. The receptor set was obtained from a man in his forties or fifties in good health and CMV-seronegative.

V usage is TRBV7-8 and J usage is TRBJ1-5; 10 bases are a match to TRBD1. V dropped 4 bases and J dropped 7; count of bases not matched to a gene: 13. Germline V CDR1 and CDR2: SGHVS, FQNEAQ. This CDR3 region has 17 residues. The CDR3 protein is CASSSDRDRGRRQPQHF. The CDR3 coding sequence is TGTGCCAGCAGCTCAGACCGGGACAGGGGTAGAAGGCAGCCCCAGCATTTT. The whole variable domain, remainder taken from reference TRBV7-8 and TRBJ1-5, is GAGVSQSPRYKVAKRGQDVALRCDPISGHVSLFWYQQALGQGPEFLTYFQNEAQLDKSGLPSDRFFAERPEGSVSTLKIQRTQQEDSAVYLCASSSDRDRGRRQPQHFGDGTRLSIL.

This chain links TRBV6-5 with TRBJ2-1; 9 positions match TRBD2. The germline CDR1 and CDR2 sequences are MNHEY and SVGAGI. The CDR3 extends over 15 amino acids. V lost 3 bases to trimming and J lost 5 bases; unmatched junction nucleotides: 5. In DNA, the CDR3 is TGTGCCAGCAGTTATGGCTCTAGCGGGAACAATGAGCAGTTCTTC. This sequence encodes CASSYGSSGNNEQFF.

This clone has just a few counts. The V and J genes are TRBV6-1 and TRBJ1-3; D is possibly TRBD1 (5 bases). Looked up from germline, CDR1 is MNHNS and CDR2 is SASEGT. The CDR3 is made up of 16 amino acids. V was pared by 1 base and J by 0 bases, with 10 bases between. The CDR3 nucleotides are TGTGCCAGCAGTGAAGACGGGGGGAGCTCTGGAAACACCATATATTTT. This codes for CASSEDGGSSGNTIYF.

The rearrangement uses TRBV29-1 and TRBJ2-7, with unresolved D. The germline V gene encodes CDR1 SQVTM and CDR2 ANQGSEA. The CDR3 length is 11 residues. Trimming stripped 2 bases from V and 2 bases from J, with 4 bases between. CDR3 nucleotide sequence: TGCAGCGTTGAACAGACCTACGAGCAGTACTTC. Its protein is CSVEQTYEQYF.